The T cell receptor beta chain under discussion was sequenced for a study of blood T cells in healthy people across ages. Study results and limitations: When one million T cells were used, diversity estimates were thought to be underestimates.

The CDR3 runs to 14 residues. The V and J ends lost 0 bases and 4 bases respectively, with 11 bases between them. CDR1 is SQVTM, CDR2 ANQGSEA, per germline. Primed by a sample-barcoded 5' primer and a J-beta primer mix, a second PCR proceeded for 7 to 11 cycles. A single record per CDR3 protein comes from TCRdb applying MiXCR to the 5' RACE reads. The sample lists hundreds of thousands of distinct CDR3 sequences; around 32% were seen once. With respect to this clonotype: Its specificity is unknown.

The receptor comes from a woman aged 80 or over in good health. The chain employs TRBV29-1 and TRBJ2-3; D may be TRBD1 (6 bases). Sample: blood. Here the CDR3 reads CSVEEWGRADTQYF. In DNA, the CDR3 is TGCAGCGTTGAAGAATGGGGGCGGGCAGATACGCAGTATTTT.